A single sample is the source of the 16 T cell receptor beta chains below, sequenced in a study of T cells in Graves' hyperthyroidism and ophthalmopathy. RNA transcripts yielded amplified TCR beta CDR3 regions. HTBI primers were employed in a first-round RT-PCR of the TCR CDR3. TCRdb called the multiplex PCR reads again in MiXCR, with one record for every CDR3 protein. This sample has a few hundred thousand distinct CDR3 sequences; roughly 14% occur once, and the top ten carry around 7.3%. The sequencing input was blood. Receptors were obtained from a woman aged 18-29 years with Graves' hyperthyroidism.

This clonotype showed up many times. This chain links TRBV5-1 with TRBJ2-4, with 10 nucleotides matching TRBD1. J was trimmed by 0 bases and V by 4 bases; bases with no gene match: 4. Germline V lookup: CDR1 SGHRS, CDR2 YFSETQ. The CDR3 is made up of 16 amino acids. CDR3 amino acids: CASSRTGGLAKNIQYF. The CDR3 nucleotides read TGCGCCAGCAGCCGGACAGGGGGGCTAGCCAAAAACATTCAGTACTTC.

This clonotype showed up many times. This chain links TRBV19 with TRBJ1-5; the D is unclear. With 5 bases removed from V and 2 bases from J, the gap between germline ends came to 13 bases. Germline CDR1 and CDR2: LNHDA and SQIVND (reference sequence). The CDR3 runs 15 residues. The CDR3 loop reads CASSPRLNRNQPQHF. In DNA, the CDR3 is TGTGCCAGTAGTCCCCGGCTGAACCGCAATCAGCCCCAGCATTTT.

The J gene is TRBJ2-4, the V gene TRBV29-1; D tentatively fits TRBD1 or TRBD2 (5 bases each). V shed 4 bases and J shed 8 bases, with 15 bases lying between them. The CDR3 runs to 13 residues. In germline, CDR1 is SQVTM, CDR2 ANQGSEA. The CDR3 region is CSVVPDGADIQYF. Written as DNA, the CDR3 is TGCAGCGTTGTGCCTGACGGGGCGGACATTCAGTACTTC.

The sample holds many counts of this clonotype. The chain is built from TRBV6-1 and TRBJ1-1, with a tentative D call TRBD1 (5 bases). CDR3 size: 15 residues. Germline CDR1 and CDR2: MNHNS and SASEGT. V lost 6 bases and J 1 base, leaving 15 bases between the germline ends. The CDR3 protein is CASSSLGAGNTEAFF. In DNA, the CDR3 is TGTGCCAGCAGCAGTCTCGGGGCAGGGAACACTGAAGCTTTCTTT.

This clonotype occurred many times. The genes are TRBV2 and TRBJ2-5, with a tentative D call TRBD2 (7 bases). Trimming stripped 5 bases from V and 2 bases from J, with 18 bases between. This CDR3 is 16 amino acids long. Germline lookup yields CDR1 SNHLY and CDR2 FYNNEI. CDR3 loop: CASSRGGPILQETQYF. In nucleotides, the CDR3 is TGTGCCAGCAGTCGCGGGGGCCCCATACTTCAAGAGACCCAGTACTTC.

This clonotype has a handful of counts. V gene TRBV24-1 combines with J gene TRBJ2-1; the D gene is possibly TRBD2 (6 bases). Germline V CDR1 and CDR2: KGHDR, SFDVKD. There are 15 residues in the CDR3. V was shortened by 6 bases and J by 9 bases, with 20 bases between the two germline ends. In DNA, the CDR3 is TGTGCCACCAGTTTGGGCGGGATGGGGGTCGGTGAGCAGTTCTTC. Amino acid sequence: CATSLGGMGVGEQFF.

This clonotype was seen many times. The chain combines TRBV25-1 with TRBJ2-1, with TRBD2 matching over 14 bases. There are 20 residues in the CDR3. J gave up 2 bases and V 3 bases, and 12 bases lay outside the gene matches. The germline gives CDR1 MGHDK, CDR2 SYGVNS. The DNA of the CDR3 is TGTGCCAGCAGTGACAGGTCCGGGACTAGCGGGAGTAGCCCCTACAATGAGCAGTTCTTC. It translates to CASSDRSGTSGSSPYNEQFF.

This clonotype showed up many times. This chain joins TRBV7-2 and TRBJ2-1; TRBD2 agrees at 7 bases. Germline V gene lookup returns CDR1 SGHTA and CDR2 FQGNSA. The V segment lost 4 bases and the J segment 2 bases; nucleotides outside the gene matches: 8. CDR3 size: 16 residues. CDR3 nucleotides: TGTGCCAGCAGCTCGGGCGGGAGTATCCCCTACAATGAGCAGTTCTTC. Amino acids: CASSSGGSIPYNEQFF.

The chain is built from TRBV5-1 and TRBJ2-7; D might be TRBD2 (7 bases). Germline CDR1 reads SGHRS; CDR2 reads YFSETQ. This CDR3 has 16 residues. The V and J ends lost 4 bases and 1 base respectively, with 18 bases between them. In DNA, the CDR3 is TGCGCCAGCAGCCCCCTCGCGGGGGCAACATCCTACGAGCAGTACTTC. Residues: CASSPLAGATSYEQYF. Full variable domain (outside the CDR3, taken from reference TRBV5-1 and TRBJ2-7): KAGVTQTPRYLIKTRGQQVTLSCSPISGHRSVSWYQQTPGQGLQFLFEYFSETQRNKGNFPGRFSGRQFSNSRSEMNVSTLELGDSALYLCASSPLAGATSYEQYFGPGTRLTVT.

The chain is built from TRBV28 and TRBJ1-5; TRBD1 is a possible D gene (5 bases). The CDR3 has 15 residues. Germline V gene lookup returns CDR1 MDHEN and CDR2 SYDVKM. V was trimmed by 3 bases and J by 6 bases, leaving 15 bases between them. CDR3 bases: TGTGCCAGCAGTTTCCGGGGGTCCTTTCCTCAGCCCCAGCATTTT. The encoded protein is CASSFRGSFPQPQHF.

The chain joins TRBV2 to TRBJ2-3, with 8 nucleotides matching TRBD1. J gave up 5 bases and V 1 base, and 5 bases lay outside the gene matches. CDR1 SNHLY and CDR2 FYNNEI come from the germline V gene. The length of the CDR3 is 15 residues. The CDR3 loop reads CASSEGSGGLDTQYF. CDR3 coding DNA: TGTGCCAGCAGTGAAGGGTCAGGGGGCCTAGATACGCAGTATTTT.

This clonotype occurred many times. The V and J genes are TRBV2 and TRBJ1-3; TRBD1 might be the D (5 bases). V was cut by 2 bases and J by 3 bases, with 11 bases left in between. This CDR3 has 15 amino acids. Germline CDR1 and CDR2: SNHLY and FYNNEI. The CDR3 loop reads CASSETGADGNTIYF. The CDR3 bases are TGTGCCAGCAGTGAAACTGGGGCCGATGGAAACACCATATATTTT.

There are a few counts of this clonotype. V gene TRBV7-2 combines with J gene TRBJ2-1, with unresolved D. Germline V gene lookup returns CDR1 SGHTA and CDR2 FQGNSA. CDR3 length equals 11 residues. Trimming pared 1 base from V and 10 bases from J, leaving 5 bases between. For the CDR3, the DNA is TGTGCCAGCAGCTTAGAATTCGAGCAGTTCTTC. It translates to CASSLEFEQFF.

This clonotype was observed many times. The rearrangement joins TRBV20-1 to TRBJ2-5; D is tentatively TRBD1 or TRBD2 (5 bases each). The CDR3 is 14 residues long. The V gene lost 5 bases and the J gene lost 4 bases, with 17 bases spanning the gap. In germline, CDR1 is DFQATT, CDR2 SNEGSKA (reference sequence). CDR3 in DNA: TGCAGTGCTTCGTATCCCGGGGCGCGAGAGACCCAGTACTTC. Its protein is CSASYPGARETQYF.

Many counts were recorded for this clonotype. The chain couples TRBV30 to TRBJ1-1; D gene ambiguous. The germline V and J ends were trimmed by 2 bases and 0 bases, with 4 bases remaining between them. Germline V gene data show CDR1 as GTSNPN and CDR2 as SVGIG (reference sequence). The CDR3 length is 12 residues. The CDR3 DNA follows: TGTGCCTGGAGTAACTTGAACACTGAAGCTTTCTTT. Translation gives CAWSNLNTEAFF.

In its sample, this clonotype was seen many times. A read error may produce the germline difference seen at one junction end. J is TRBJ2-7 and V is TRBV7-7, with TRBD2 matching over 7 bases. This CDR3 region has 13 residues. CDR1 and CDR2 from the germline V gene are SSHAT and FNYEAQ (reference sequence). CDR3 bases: TGTGCTAGCAGTCGCGGGGAGGGCCACGAGCAGTACTTC. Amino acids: CASSRGEGHEQYF.